The rows below give T cell receptor beta chains drawn from one sample of a study of OX40 agonist ivuxolimab in advanced cancers. Sequenced by immunoSEQ multiplex PCR; TCRdb stores in-frame clones only, minus some. Of 100,000 to 110,000 clones listed, about nine tenths were seen once; the top ten hold about 0.15%. Sequenced here: CD4+ or CD8+ T cells sorted from blood, sampled in a trial of the OX40 agonist ivuxolimab. The receptors were sampled from an adult with an advanced solid tumor such as melanoma, head and neck, liver or kidney cancer. The CDR3 runs from the conserved cysteine through the conserved F or W. A D gene is named only where the DNA matches it firmly. Part of the rows lack a size; the others show once, few, many or a class for expanded clones.

size,V,D,J,CDR3,DNA
once,TRBV4-2,TRBD2,TRBJ2-1,CASSQDSLAGAYNEQFF,TGTGCCAGCAGCCAAGATTCCCTAGCGGGGGCATACAATGAGCAGTTCTTC
.,TRBV9,.,TRBJ2-5,CASSPKDRGRETQYF,TGTGCCAGCAGCCCCAAGGACCGGGGGCGAGAGACCCAGTACTTC
.,TRBV6-5,.,TRBJ1-6,CASSYQSGSPLHF,TGTGCCAGCAGTTACCAATCCGGCTCACCCCTCCACTTT
.,TRBV5-1,TRBD2,TRBJ2-2,CASSPTSGRYTGELFF,TGCGCCAGCAGCCCGACTAGCGGGAGGTATACCGGGGAGCTGTTTTTT
.,TRBV5-1,.,TRBJ2-5,CASSLEGGGMRTQYF,TGCGCCAGCAGCTTGGAGGGGGGCGGGATGAGGACCCAGTACTTC
.,TRBV6-1,.,TRBJ1-5,CASSEMRWENQPQHF,TGTGCCAGCAGTGAGATGAGGTGGGAAAATCAGCCCCAGCATTTT
.,TRBV30,.,TRBJ1-3,CAWNVGVLSGNTIYF,TGTGCCTGGAATGTCGGGGTTTTATCTGGAAACACCATATATTTT
.,TRBV5-1,.,TRBJ2-1,CAHTTRDEQFF,TGCGCCCACACGACGAGGGATGAGCAGTTCTTC
.,TRBV7-2,TRBD1,TRBJ1-4,CASSFRRTGSEKLFF,TGTGCCAGCAGCTTCCGTCGGACAGGGTCAGAAAAACTGTTTTTT
.,TRBV6-1,.,TRBJ2-5,CASSENRGAQETQYF,TGTGCCAGCAGTGAAAATCGGGGGGCTCAAGAGACCCAGTACTTC
.,TRBV4-2,.,TRBJ1-5,CASSQFVGTVSNQPQHF,TGTGCCAGCAGCCAATTTGTCGGGACGGTTAGCAATCAGCCCCAGCATTTT
.,TRBV5-1,.,TRBJ1-2,CASSLAGQESGYTF,TGCGCCAGCAGCTTGGCCGGGCAGGAAAGTGGCTACACCTTC
.,TRBV5-4,TRBD2,TRBJ2-7,CASSVGGSSYEQYF,TGTGCCAGCAGCGTCGGGGGGTCTTCCTACGAGCAGTACTTC
.,TRBV11-2,.,TRBJ1-2,CASSLPFGGLGNGYTF,TGTGCCAGCAGCTTACCGTTTGGGGGGCTCGGGAATGGCTACACCTTC
.,TRBV5-6,.,TRBJ1-2,CASSRAGEGDNYGYTF,TGTGCCAGCAGCCGAGCAGGGGAGGGGGATAACTATGGCTACACCTTC
.,TRBV5-1,TRBD2,TRBJ2-5,CASSLLLRGGYQETQYF,TGCGCCAGCAGCTTGCTTTTGCGGGGGGGTTACCAAGAGACCCAGTACTTC
once,TRBV11-2,TRBD2,TRBJ2-7,CASSLGSSGIEQYF,TGTGCCAGCAGCTTGGGGTCTAGCGGGATCGAGCAGTACTTC
.,TRBV10-2,.,TRBJ1-2,CASRDPYGYTF,TGCGCCAGCAGGGACCCCTATGGCTACACCTTC
.,TRBV6-5,.,TRBJ2-1,CASSYSMATRGYEQFF,TGTGCCAGCAGTTACTCGATGGCCACAAGGGGCTATGAGCAGTTCTTC
few,TRBV4-1,TRBD1,TRBJ2-2,CASSQDRAGTGELFF,TGCGCCAGCAGCCAGGACAGGGCGGGCACCGGGGAGCTGTTTTTT
.,TRBV5-6,TRBD2,TRBJ2-7,CASSTPGGGYEQYF,TGTGCCAGCAGCACCCCGGGAGGGGGCTACGAGCAGTACTTC
.,TRBV14,.,TRBJ2-1,CASSPNSYNEQFF,TGTGCCAGCAGCCCGAACTCCTACAATGAGCAGTTCTTC
once,TRBV5-1,.,TRBJ2-5,CASSLPKETQYF,TGCGCCAGCAGCCTACCTAAAGAGACCCAGTACTTC
.,TRBV28,TRBD1,TRBJ1-2,CASSFRTGRGYTF,TGTGCCAGCAGTTTTCGGACAGGGCGAGGCTACACCTTC
.,TRBV4-2,TRBD1,TRBJ2-1,CASSQIDRELNEQFF,TGTGCCAGCAGCCAAATTGACAGGGAGCTCAATGAGCAGTTCTTC
.,TRBV2,.,TRBJ1-5,CASNSQGGNQPQHF,TGTGCCAGCAACTCACAGGGCGGCAATCAGCCCCAGCATTTT
.,TRBV5-6,.,TRBJ1-2,CASSLVGGGTVNYGYTF,TGTGCCAGCAGCTTGGTAGGAGGTGGGACCGTTAACTATGGCTACACCTTC
.,TRBV7-2,.,TRBJ2-7,CASSLGSRYPYEQYF,TGTGCCAGCAGCTTAGGCTCGAGGTATCCCTACGAGCAGTACTTC
.,TRBV29-1,.,TRBJ2-5,CSVVPAQETQYF,TGCAGCGTTGTTCCAGCTCAAGAGACCCAGTACTTC
.,TRBV19,.,TRBJ1-5,CASSNWASQHF,TGTGCCAGTAGTAACTGGGCAAGCCAGCATTTT
.,TRBV27,TRBD2,TRBJ2-7,CASRGLAGNYEQYF,TGTGCCAGCAGGGGACTAGCGGGGAACTACGAGCAGTACTTC
.,TRBV5-1,.,TRBJ2-1,CASSPMKTGSYNEQFF,TGCGCCAGCAGCCCGATGAAGACGGGCTCCTACAATGAGCAGTTCTTC
.,TRBV29-1,.,TRBJ1-1,CSVEMGNTEAFF,TGCAGCGTTGAAATGGGAAACACTGAAGCTTTCTTT
.,TRBV20-1,.,TRBJ1-2,CSAAGEKGYTF,TGCAGTGCGGCAGGAGAGAAGGGCTACACCTTC
.,TRBV7-8,TRBD2,TRBJ2-7,CASSLALTSAGSYEQYF,TGTGCCAGCAGCTTAGCGTTGACTAGCGCGGGCTCCTACGAGCAGTACTTC
.,TRBV15,.,TRBJ2-7,CATSRGGNYEQYF,TGTGCCACCTCAAGGGGGGGTAACTACGAGCAGTACTTC
.,TRBV5-1,TRBD2,TRBJ2-3,CASSLAVGRGDTDTQYF,TGCGCCAGCAGCTTGGCCGTCGGGCGGGGGGACACAGATACGCAGTATTTT
.,TRBV27,TRBD1,TRBJ1-2,CASRLHPTGGYGYTF,TGTGCCAGCAGACTACACCCGACAGGGGGCTATGGCTACACCTTC
.,TRBV19,.,TRBJ2-2,CASSTKGGTVIYTGELFF,TGTGCCAGTAGTACCAAGGGCGGGACAGTTATTTACACCGGGGAGCTGTTTTTT
.,TRBV5-1,.,TRBJ2-5,CASSLGRSGQETQYF,TGCGCCAGCAGCTTGGGCAGGTCGGGCCAAGAGACCCAGTACTTC
.,TRBV28,TRBD2,TRBJ2-1,CASSSGIAGYGASSYNEQFF,TGTGCCAGCAGCTCCGGGATAGCGGGATATGGTGCGAGCTCCTACAATGAGCAGTTCTTC
.,TRBV5-6,.,TRBJ2-7,CASSLSEYEQYF,TGTGCCAGCAGCTTATCGGAGTACGAGCAGTACTTC
.,TRBV28,TRBD1,TRBJ1-1,CASSLGDSTGGKF,TGTGCCAGCAGTTTAGGGGACAGCACGGGTGGAAAATTT
.,TRBV30,TRBD2,TRBJ2-1,CAWSVASGAYNEQFF,TGTGCCTGGAGTGTAGCTAGCGGCGCCTACAATGAGCAGTTCTTC
.,TRBV9,TRBD1,TRBJ1-3,CASSARDRVYGNTIYF,TGTGCCAGCAGCGCGCGGGACAGGGTGTACGGAAACACCATATATTTT